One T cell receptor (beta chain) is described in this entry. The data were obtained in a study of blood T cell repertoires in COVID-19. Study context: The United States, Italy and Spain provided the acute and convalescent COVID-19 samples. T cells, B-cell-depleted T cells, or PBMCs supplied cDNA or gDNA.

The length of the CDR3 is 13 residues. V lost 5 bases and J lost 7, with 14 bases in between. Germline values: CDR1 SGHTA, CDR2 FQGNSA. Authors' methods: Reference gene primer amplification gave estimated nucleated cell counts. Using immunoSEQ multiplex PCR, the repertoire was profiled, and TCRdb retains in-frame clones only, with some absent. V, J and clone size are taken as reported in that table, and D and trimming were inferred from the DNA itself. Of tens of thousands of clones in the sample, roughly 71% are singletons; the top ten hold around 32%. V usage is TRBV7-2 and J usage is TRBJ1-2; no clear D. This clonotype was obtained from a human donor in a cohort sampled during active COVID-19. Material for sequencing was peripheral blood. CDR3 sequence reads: CASSQVREGGYTF. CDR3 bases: TGTGCCAGCAGCCAGGTGCGAGAGGGTGGCTACACCTTC.